These 27 T cell receptor beta chains share one sample of origin, sequenced in a study of blood T cells in healthy people across ages. Together with a sample-barcoded 5' primer, a J-beta primer mix was included in a second PCR lasting roughly 7 to 11 cycles. TCRdb processed the 5' RACE reads anew with MiXCR; each CDR3 protein has one entry. This repertoire shows approximately 800,000 distinct CDR3 sequences, around half found once; its top ten account for approximately 40%. The specimen was blood. The origin of the receptors is a man older than 75 in good health.

The genes are TRBV7-9 and TRBJ1-4, with D possibly matching TRBD1 (5 bases). Trimming took 0 bases from V and 3 from J, leaving 11 bases between them. Looked up from germline, CDR1 is SEHNR and CDR2 is FQNEAQ (reference sequence). This CDR3 is 16 amino acids long. The CDR3 nucleotides are TGTGCCAGCAGCTTAGCAACAGGAACACCTAATGAAAAACTGTTTTTT. It translates to CASSLATGTPNEKLFF.

In this sample, this clonotype turned up a few times. The gene calls are TRBV27 and TRBJ2-5, with 8 bases lining up with TRBD1. The J call is doubtful: the DNA matches TRBJ2-7 better. Germline V CDR1 and CDR2: MNHEY, SMNVEV (reference sequence). The CDR3 has 14 residues. CDR3 in amino acids: CASSLWGQDHEQYF. The CDR3 DNA follows: TGTGCCAGCAGTTTATGGGGACAGGACCACGAGCAGTACTTC.

To note about this clonotype: Germline and junction disagree at one end, which may indicate a read error. This chain connects TRBV28 to TRBJ2-3; 11 nucleotides line up with TRBD2. Per germline, CDR1 MDHEN and CDR2 SYDVKM. The CDR3 is made up of 17 amino acids. The CDR3 DNA follows: TGTGGCAGCTGCCGTCCGGGACTAGCGGAGGGGCACAGATACGCGTATTTT. Translated, it gives CGSCRPGLAEGHRYAYF.

There are a few counts of this clonotype. V usage is TRBV7-3 and J usage is TRBJ2-7; 10 nucleotides agree with TRBD1. Germline V gene sequence: CDR1 SGHTA, CDR2 FQGTGA. This CDR3 region has 15 residues. V was clipped by 6 bases and J by 0 bases; unmatched bases: 5. The DNA of the CDR3 is TGTGCCAGCAGTTTCGGGACAGGGGCCTCCTACGAGCAGTACTTC. Protein product: CASSFGTGASYEQYF.

This clonotype was seen only a few times. The chain links TRBV20-1 to TRBJ2-7; possibly TRBD2 for D (6 bases). Germline V lookup: CDR1 DFQATT, CDR2 SNEGSKA (reference sequence). The V end lost 3 bases, the J end lost 2 bases, and 11 bases lay between the germline ends. CDR3 length: 13 residues. The CDR3 nucleotides are TGCAGTGCTAGCCCTAGCGTCACCTACGAGCAGTACTTC. It codes for CSASPSVTYEQYF.

This clonotype has only a few counts. The chain recombines TRBV12-3 or TRBV12-4 with TRBJ2-3, with 9 bases lining up with TRBD2. The J segment lost 14 bases and the V segment lost 7 bases, leaving 19 bases of the junction unmatched. The CDR3 totals 15 residues. Here the CDR3 reads CASIKAGGGHRYAYF. The CDR3, as DNA: TGTGCCAGCATTAAAGCGGGAGGAGGGCACAGATACGCGTATTTT.

Comment on this clonotype: Its ends do not fully match the called genes, so a read error is possible. The J gene is TRBJ1-2, the V gene TRBV10-3; perhaps TRBD1 as D (5 bases). CDR3 length: 14 amino acids. Germline V lookup: CDR1 ENHRY, CDR2 SYGVKD. In DNA, the CDR3 is TGTGCCATCAGGGAAGGGTCCTGGGACTATGACTACACCTTC. Translation gives CAIREGSWDYDYTF.

The count of this clonotype is one. The V and J genes are TRBV12-3 or TRBV12-4 and TRBJ2-7; either TRBD1 or TRBD2 may fit D (5 bases each). This CDR3 has 15 residues. V lost 5 bases, J lost 4 bases, and 18 bases lay in between. CDR3 in amino acids: CASSTTGRMKYEQYF. CDR3 in DNA: TGTGCCAGCAGTACGACGGGACGGATGAAATACGAGCAGTACTTC.

The J gene is TRBJ2-7, the V gene TRBV3-1, with 8 bases aligning to TRBD2. Unmatched junction bases numbered 15, after V lost 4 bases and J lost 7 bases. The germline V gene encodes CDR1 LGHDT and CDR2 YNNKEL (reference sequence). This CDR3 spans 16 amino acids. The DNA for the CDR3 is TGTGCCAGCAGCCTCTACGTTGGGGGCGGGAGGCCTGAGCAGTACTTC. Translating gives CASSLYVGGGRPEQYF.

The chain uses TRBV20-1 and TRBJ2-5; 12 bases map to TRBD2. The CDR3 totals 17 residues. Trimming took 5 bases from V and 0 from J; bases not matched to a gene: 10. Germline lookup yields CDR1 DFQATT and CDR2 SNEGSKA (reference sequence). The CDR3 nucleotides are TGCAGTGCTTACCACCTGGGGACTAGCGGGTACCAAGAGACCCAGTACTTC. This translates into CSAYHLGTSGYQETQYF.

This chain uses TRBV4-2 with TRBJ2-7; the D is unclear. Trimming shortened V by 0 bases and J by 7 bases, and 10 bases separated the two germline ends. CDR3 length equals 13 residues. Germline V gene lookup returns CDR1 LGHNA and CDR2 YNFKEQ. The CDR3 here is CASSQDPLNEQYF. The CDR3 DNA sequence: TGTGCCAGCAGCCAAGACCCCCTCAATGAGCAGTACTTC.

The V gene is TRBV29-1, the J gene TRBJ1-5; 7 positions agree with TRBD1. The CDR3 contains 12 residues. The germline V gene encodes CDR1 SQVTM and CDR2 ANQGSEA. V lost 6 bases, J lost 7 bases, and 6 bases stayed unmatched. The CDR3 region has the DNA TGCAGCGTCCGACAGGGCCAACAGCCCCAGCATTTT. Encoded protein: CSVRQGQQPQHF. The full variable domain, rest sourced from reference TRBV29-1 and TRBJ1-5, is SAVISQKPSRDICQRGTSLTIQCQVDSQVTMMFWYRQQPGQSLTLIATANQGSEATYESGFVIDKFPISRPNLTFSTLTVSNMSPEDSSIYLCSVRQGQQPQHFGDGTRLSIL.

The V and J genes are TRBV20-1 and TRBJ2-5; 8 nucleotides match TRBD2. The V gene end was trimmed by 3 bases and the J gene end by 11 bases; junction bases not matched to a gene: 29. This CDR3 region has 19 residues. Germline CDR1 and CDR2: DFQATT and SNEGSKA (reference sequence). The CDR3 loop is CSARSRVQSGSAFLNEQYF. Here the CDR3 DNA reads TGCAGTGCTAGGTCCCGAGTCCAGAGCGGGAGTGCGTTTCTAAATGAGCAGTACTTC.

This sequence joins TRBV18 and TRBJ1-1; D is possibly TRBD1 (5 bases). This CDR3 is 15 amino acids long. Trimming removed 3 bases at V and 5 bases at J, with 16 bases between. Per the germline V gene, CDR1 is KGHSH and CDR2 is LQKENI. In DNA, the CDR3 is TGTGCCAGCTCACCCCGCGCCTTAGGGGAGACTGAAGCTTTCTTT. It specifies CASSPRALGETEAFF.

The gene calls are TRBV11-2 and TRBJ2-5, with TRBD1 matching 7 bases. Trimming at V came to 4 bases and at J to 7 bases, leaving 9 bases not matched to a gene. The CDR3 loop spans 14 amino acids. Germline values: CDR1 SGHAT, CDR2 FQNNGV. The CDR3 region has the DNA TGTGCCAGCAGCTCCGTGGACAGGCGACGGACCCAGTACTTC. This encodes CASSSVDRRRTQYF.

The chain employs TRBV20-1 and TRBJ2-1, with TRBD2 identical over 9 bases. V was clipped by 6 bases and J by 0 bases; unmatched bases: 15. CDR3 length: 18 residues. The germline CDR1 and CDR2 sequences are DFQATT and SNEGSKA (reference sequence). CDR3 loop: CSASSGSDRLSSYNEQFF. The CDR3 bases are TGCAGTGCCAGTAGCGGGAGCGACAGGTTAAGCTCCTACAATGAGCAGTTCTTC.

This chain joins TRBV2 and TRBJ1-2; D is unclear. CDR1 and CDR2 from the germline V gene are SNHLY and FYNNEI. The CDR3 consists of 16 residues. V lost 3 bases to trimming and J lost 1 base, with 15 bases between them. CDR3 amino acids: CASSEGPRFLNYGYTF. Here the CDR3 DNA reads TGTGCCAGCAGTGAGGGTCCGCGATTCCTTAACTATGGCTACACCTTC.

The chain has TRBV3-1 and TRBJ2-7; D is ambiguous. This CDR3 contains 13 residues. Germline CDR1 LGHDT, CDR2 YNNKEL (reference sequence). V was clipped by 0 bases and J by 6 bases, with 9 bases between them. CDR3 residues: CASSQDLFGEQYF. DNA for the CDR3: TGTGCCAGCAGCCAAGACCTCTTTGGCGAGCAGTACTTC.

As concerns this clonotype: Its ends do not fully match the called genes, so a read error is possible. V is TRBV2 and J is TRBJ2-5, with 11 bases that match TRBD2. Germline V lookup: CDR1 SNHLY, CDR2 FYNNEI. The CDR3 consists of 15 residues. CDR3 sequence: CASSTSGSPQKTQYF. For the CDR3, the DNA is TGTGCCAGCAGCACTAGCGGGAGTCCCCAAAAGACCCAGTACTTC.

This sequence joins TRBV3-1 and TRBJ2-2; tentatively, D is TRBD1 (6 bases). CDR3 size: 15 residues. Germline lookup yields CDR1 LGHDT and CDR2 YNNKEL (reference sequence). V was trimmed by 2 bases and J by 2 bases, leaving 9 bases between them. CDR3 loop: CASSQQGPNTGELFF. The CDR3 DNA reads TGTGCCAGCAGCCAACAGGGGCCTAACACCGGGGAGCTGTTTTTT.

This clonotype was picked up one time. The genes are TRBV27 and TRBJ2-7; TRBD2 might be the D (6 bases). V lost 5 bases to trimming and J lost 3 bases, with 14 bases between them. Germline V gives CDR1 MNHEY, CDR2 SMNVEV (reference sequence). The CDR3 is made up of 14 amino acids. The CDR3 DNA is TGTGCCAGCAGTCCCCCCGGGACTCTCTACGAGCAGTACTTC. Translated, it gives CASSPPGTLYEQYF.

This clonotype showed up just a few times. V usage is TRBV28 and J usage is TRBJ2-7; D may match TRBD1 or TRBD2 (6 bases each). The CDR3 totals 15 residues. V was clipped by 6 bases and J by 2 bases, with 17 bases between them. In germline, CDR1 is MDHEN, CDR2 SYDVKM. The CDR3 sequence is CASRSGGGLPYEQYF. Here the CDR3 DNA reads TGTGCCAGCAGGTCCGGAGGGGGGCTTCCCTACGAGCAGTACTTC.

This clonotype has only a few counts. The rearrangement uses TRBV29-1 and TRBJ2-1, with 7 bases fitting TRBD1. CDR1 is SQVTM, CDR2 ANQGSEA, per germline. This CDR3 is 12 amino acids long. V lost 6 bases, J lost 12 bases, and 11 bases stayed unmatched. CDR3 in amino acids: CSVGDSSFGQFF. The CDR3 coding sequence is TGCAGCGTAGGGGACAGCTCATTCGGGCAGTTCTTC.

The rearrangement uses TRBV7-2 and TRBJ2-5, with 11 bases lining up with TRBD2. Germline CDR1 is SGHTA and CDR2 is FQGNSA. V lost 3 bases and J lost 1; bases outside the gene matches: 13. CDR3 length: 19 amino acids. As DNA, the CDR3 is TGTGCCAGCAGCTTCCCCATTAGCGGGAGGGCTGAGACCCAAGAGACCCAGTACTTC. This codes for CASSFPISGRAETQETQYF.

The J gene is TRBJ2-5, the V gene TRBV20-1; 7 positions match TRBD2. V gave up 1 base and J gave up 11 bases; unmatched junction bases: 16. Germline CDR1 is DFQATT and CDR2 is SNEGSKA (reference sequence). The CDR3 runs to 15 residues. CDR3 nucleotide sequence: TGCAGTGCTAGAGCAGCGGGAACGTCAAACAATGAGCAGTACTTC. This sequence encodes CSARAAGTSNNEQYF.

This clonotype was seen more than once but under ten times. The chain joins TRBV20-1 to TRBJ2-2; 11 bases fit TRBD2. V lost 2 bases and J lost 4; bases outside the gene matches: 9. The CDR3 is 17 amino acids. CDR1 is DFQATT and CDR2 is SNEGSKA in the germline V gene (reference sequence). CDR3 sequence reads: CSARWASGRYSTGELFF. CDR3 in DNA: TGCAGTGCTAGATGGGCTAGCGGGAGGTATAGCACCGGGGAGCTGTTTTTT.

This clonotype occurred a few times. This chain links TRBV4-1 with TRBJ2-5; perhaps D is TRBD1 or TRBD2 (5 bases each). The CDR3 has 16 amino acids. Germline V gene sequence: CDR1 MGHRA, CDR2 YSYEKL. V was clipped by 1 base and J by 2 bases, with 14 bases between them. The CDR3 here is CASSQGLGREQETQYF. The CDR3 DNA sequence: TGCGCCAGCAGCCAAGGTCTTGGCAGGGAGCAAGAGACCCAGTACTTC.